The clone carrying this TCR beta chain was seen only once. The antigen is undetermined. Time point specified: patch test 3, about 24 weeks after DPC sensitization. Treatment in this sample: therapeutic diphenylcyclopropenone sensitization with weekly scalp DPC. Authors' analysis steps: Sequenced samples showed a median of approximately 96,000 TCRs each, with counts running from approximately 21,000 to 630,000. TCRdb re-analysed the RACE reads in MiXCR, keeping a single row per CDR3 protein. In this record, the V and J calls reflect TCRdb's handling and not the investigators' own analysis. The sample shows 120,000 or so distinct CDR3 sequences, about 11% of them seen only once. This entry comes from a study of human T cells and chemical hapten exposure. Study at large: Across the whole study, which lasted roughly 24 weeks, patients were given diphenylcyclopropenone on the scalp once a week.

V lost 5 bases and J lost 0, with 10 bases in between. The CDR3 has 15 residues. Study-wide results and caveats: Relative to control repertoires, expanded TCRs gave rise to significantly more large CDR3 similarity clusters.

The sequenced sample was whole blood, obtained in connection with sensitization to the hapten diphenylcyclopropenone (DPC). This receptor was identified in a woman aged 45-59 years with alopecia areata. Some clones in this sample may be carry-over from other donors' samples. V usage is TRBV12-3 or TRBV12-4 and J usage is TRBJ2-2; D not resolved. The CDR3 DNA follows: TGTGCCAGCAGTGTCTCGCAGACGAACACCGGGGAGCTGTTTTTT. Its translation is CASSVSQTNTGELFF.